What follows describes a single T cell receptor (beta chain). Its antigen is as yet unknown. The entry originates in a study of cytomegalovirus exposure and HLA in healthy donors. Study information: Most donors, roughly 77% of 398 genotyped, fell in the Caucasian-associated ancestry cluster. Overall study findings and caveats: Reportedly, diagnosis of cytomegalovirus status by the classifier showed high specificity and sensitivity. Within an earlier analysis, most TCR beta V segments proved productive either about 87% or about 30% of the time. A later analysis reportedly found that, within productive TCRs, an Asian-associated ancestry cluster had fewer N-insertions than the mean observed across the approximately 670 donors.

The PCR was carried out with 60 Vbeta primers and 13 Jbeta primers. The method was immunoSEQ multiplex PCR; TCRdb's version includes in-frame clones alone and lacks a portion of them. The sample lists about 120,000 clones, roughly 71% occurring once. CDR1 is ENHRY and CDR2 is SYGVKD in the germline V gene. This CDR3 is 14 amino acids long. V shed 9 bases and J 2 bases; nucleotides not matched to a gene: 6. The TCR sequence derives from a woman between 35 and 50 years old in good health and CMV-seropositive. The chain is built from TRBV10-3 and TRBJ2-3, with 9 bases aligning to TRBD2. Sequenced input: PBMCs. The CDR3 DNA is TGTGCCATTTCCAGCGGGGGGATCACAGATACGCAGTATTTT. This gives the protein CAISSGGITDTQYF.